Listed here is a single T cell receptor (beta chain). There are 14 residues in the CDR3. V lost 2 bases, J lost 4 bases, and 9 bases lay in between. Germline CDR1 and CDR2: MNHNS and SASEGT. This sample was included in a study of blood T cell repertoires in COVID-19. TCRdb's copy holds only in-frame clones and misses some; the assay was immunoSEQ multiplex PCR. The sample yields 200,000 to 250,000 clones, 88% seen once. This chain uses TRBV6-1 with TRBJ2-1; D call uncertain. The origin of this receptor is a woman aged 45-65 years with acute COVID-19. Sequences were obtained from PBMCs or T cells enriched from blood (not recorded which). The CDR3, as DNA: TGTGCCAGCAGTGAATTTAGTGCTTACAATGAGCAGTTCTTC. It yields the protein CASSEFSAYNEQFF.